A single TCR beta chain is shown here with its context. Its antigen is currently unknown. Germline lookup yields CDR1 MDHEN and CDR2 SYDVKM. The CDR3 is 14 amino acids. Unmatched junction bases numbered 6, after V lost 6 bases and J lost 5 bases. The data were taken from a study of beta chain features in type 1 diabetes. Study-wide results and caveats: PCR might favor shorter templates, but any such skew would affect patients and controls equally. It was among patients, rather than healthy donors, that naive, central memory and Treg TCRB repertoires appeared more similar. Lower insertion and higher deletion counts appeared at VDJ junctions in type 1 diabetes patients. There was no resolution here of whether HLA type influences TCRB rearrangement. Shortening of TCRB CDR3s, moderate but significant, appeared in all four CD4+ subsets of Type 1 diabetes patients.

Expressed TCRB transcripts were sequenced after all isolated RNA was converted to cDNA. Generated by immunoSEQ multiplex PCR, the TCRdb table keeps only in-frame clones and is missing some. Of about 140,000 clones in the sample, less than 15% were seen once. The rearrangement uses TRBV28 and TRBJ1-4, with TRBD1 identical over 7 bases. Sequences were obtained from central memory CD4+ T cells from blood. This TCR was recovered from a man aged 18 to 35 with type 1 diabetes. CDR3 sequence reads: CASRQGTENEKLFF. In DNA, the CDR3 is TGTGCCAGCAGACAAGGGACAGAAAATGAAAAACTGTTTTTT.